The 13 T cell receptor beta chains presented below share a single source sample, sequenced in a study of Graves' ophthalmopathy and Graves' hyperthyroidism. Investigators amplified TCR beta CDR3 regions from RNA transcripts. The authors performed first-round RT-PCR with HTBI primers and then a second-round multiplex PCR. From the multiplex PCR reads, TCRdb called clonotypes with MiXCR, one entry per CDR3 protein. Of over 500,000 distinct CDR3 sequences listed, over 20% are singletons. Sequenced: peripheral blood. The receptors stem from a woman aged 18-29 years with stable Graves' hyperthyroidism. Some clones in this sample may be carry-over from other donors' samples.

Of note for this clonotype: Given a much more abundant clone one base away, this may be a read error. This rearrangement joins TRBV12-3 or TRBV12-4 to TRBJ2-7; D tentatively reads TRBD1 or TRBD2 (7 bases each). This CDR3 contains 15 residues. V was clipped by 1 base and J by 2 bases, with 12 bases between them. The chain's CDR3 is CASSLGAGGAYEQYF. As DNA, the CDR3 is TGTGCCAGCAGTTTAGGGGCAGGGGGGGCCTACGAGCAGTACTTC.

The V call is TRBV7-3, the J call TRBJ1-2; weak D call: TRBD1 (5 bases). The length of the CDR3 is 15 residues. Trimming left V 1 base short and J 9 bases short, with 18 bases between. Germline lookup yields CDR1 SGHTA and CDR2 FQGTGA. CDR3 amino acids: CASSLKGTESGRYTF. The CDR3 bases are TGTGCCAGCAGCTTAAAGGGGACCGAGTCTGGGCGCTACACCTTC.

This clonotype was recorded a few times. In DNA, the CDR3 is TGTGCCAGCAGGACAGCGGGGGGGCCCCACGAGCAGTACTTC. Translating it yields CASRTAGGPHEQYF. The V gene is TRBV12-3 or TRBV12-4, the J gene TRBJ2-7, with TRBD2 identical over 10 bases. The CDR3 spans 14 residues. The V gene end was trimmed by 6 bases and the J gene end by 5 bases; junction bases not matched to a gene: 7.

This clonotype was counted ten times or more. The gene calls are TRBV20-1 and TRBJ1-5, with no clear D. Trimming removed 1 base from V and 8 bases from J, with 9 bases in between. Germline lookup yields CDR1 DFQATT and CDR2 SNEGSKA (reference sequence). This CDR3 has 12 residues. CDR3: CSARGITEPQHF. In nucleotides, the CDR3 is TGCAGTGCTAGAGGCATTACGGAGCCCCAGCATTTT.

This clonotype occurred many times. The V and J genes are TRBV6-1 and TRBJ2-2; D gene unclear. The CDR3 consists of 14 residues. V was trimmed by 7 bases and J by 2 bases, leaving 11 bases between them. The germline gives CDR1 MNHNS, CDR2 SASEGT. The CDR3 protein is CASTPGLNTGELFF. CDR3 nucleotides: TGTGCCAGCACCCCGGGCCTTAACACCGGGGAGCTGTTTTTT.

V and J are TRBV11-2 and TRBJ1-1; the D is unclear. The length of the CDR3 is 17 residues. The germline gives CDR1 SGHAT, CDR2 FQNNGV. V was trimmed by 0 bases and J by 4 bases, leaving 18 bases between them. The CDR3, as DNA: TGTGCCAGCAGCTTAGAAGGCAGTATAACGGAATCCACTGAAGCTTTCTTT. Protein sequence: CASSLEGSITESTEAFF.

The gene calls are TRBV10-3 and TRBJ1-3; D gene uncertain. Germline loops: CDR1 ENHRY, CDR2 SYGVKD. V was cut by 6 bases and J by 0 bases, with 12 bases left in between. The CDR3 runs to 15 residues. DNA of the CDR3: TGTGCCATCAGCCTAGGTAGTCCCTCTGGAAACACCATATATTTT. As protein: CAISLGSPSGNTIYF.

There are a few counts of this clonotype. This sequence joins TRBV28 and TRBJ1-5; TRBD1 matches 9 bases. CDR3 length: 17 amino acids. The germline gives CDR1 MDHEN, CDR2 SYDVKM. J gave up 2 bases and V 4 bases, and 9 bases lay outside the gene matches. CDR3 bases: TGTGCCAGCAGTTCACAACAGGGGGCGAGGGGCAATCAGCCCCAGCATTTT. It yields the protein CASSSQQGARGNQPQHF.

This clonotype has more than one count but fewer than ten. In this CDR3 the conserved last residue, phenylalanine or tryptophan, is missing, so a read error is likely. CDR3 DNA: TGCGCCAGCAGCTCGGCCCCGGGGAGCGCTGAAGCTTTCTAT. Protein product: CASSSAPGSAEAFY. The chain joins TRBV5-1 to TRBJ1-1, with D hard to call. The CDR3 contains 14 residues. The germline gives CDR1 SGHRS, CDR2 YFSETQ. The germline V and J ends were trimmed by 3 bases and 6 bases, with 15 bases remaining between them.

This clonotype was recorded many times. The rearrangement links TRBV20-1 to TRBJ1-5; D is uncertain. In germline, CDR1 is DFQATT, CDR2 SNEGSKA (reference sequence). The length of the CDR3 is 14 residues. V lost 0 bases and J 1 base, leaving 7 bases between the germline ends. The CDR3 nucleotides read TGCAGTGCTAGAGAATCGGGCAGCAATCAGCCCCAGCATTTT. It is translated as CSARESGSNQPQHF.

J is TRBJ2-7 and V is TRBV12-3 or TRBV12-4; a weak D match, TRBD1 (5 bases). The V gene lost 2 bases and the J gene lost 3 bases, with 11 bases spanning the gap. The CDR3 consists of 14 residues. In nucleotides, the CDR3 is TGTGCCAGCAGTTTACAGGGTAGGGGCTACGAGCAGTACTTC. Its protein product is CASSLQGRGYEQYF.

This clonotype appeared many times. V is TRBV25-1 and J is TRBJ1-3; D not resolved. The length of the CDR3 is 16 residues. The V end lost 3 bases, the J end lost 0 bases, and 12 bases lay between the germline ends. Per the germline V gene, CDR1 is MGHDK and CDR2 is SYGVNS. CDR3 nucleotide sequence: TGTGCCAGCAGTGAGTCGAGCTATCACTCTGGAAACACCATATATTTT. As protein: CASSESSYHSGNTIYF.

V gene TRBV7-2 combines with J gene TRBJ1-1; possibly TRBD1 for D (6 bases). V gave up 6 bases and J gave up 0 bases, with 14 bases separating them. The CDR3 covers 15 residues. CDR1 and CDR2 from the germline V gene are SGHTA and FQGNSA. CDR3 sequence: CASRPGQLMNTEAFF. For the CDR3, the DNA is TGTGCCAGCAGGCCAGGACAGCTCATGAACACTGAAGCTTTCTTT.